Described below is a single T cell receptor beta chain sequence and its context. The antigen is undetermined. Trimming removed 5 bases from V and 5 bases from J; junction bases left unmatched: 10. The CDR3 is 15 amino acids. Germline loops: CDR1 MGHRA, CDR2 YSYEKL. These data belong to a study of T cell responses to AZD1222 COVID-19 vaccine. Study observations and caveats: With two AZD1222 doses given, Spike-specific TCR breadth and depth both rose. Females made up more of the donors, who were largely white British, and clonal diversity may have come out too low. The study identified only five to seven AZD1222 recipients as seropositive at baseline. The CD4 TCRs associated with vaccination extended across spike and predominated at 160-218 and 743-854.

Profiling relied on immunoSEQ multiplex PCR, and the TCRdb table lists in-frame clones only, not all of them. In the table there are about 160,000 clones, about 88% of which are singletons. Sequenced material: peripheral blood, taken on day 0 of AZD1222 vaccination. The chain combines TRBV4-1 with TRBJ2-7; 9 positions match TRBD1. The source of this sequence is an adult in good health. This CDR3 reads CASSVRDRVNDEQYF. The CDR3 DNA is TGCGCCAGCAGCGTCCGGGACAGGGTAAATGACGAGCAGTACTTC.